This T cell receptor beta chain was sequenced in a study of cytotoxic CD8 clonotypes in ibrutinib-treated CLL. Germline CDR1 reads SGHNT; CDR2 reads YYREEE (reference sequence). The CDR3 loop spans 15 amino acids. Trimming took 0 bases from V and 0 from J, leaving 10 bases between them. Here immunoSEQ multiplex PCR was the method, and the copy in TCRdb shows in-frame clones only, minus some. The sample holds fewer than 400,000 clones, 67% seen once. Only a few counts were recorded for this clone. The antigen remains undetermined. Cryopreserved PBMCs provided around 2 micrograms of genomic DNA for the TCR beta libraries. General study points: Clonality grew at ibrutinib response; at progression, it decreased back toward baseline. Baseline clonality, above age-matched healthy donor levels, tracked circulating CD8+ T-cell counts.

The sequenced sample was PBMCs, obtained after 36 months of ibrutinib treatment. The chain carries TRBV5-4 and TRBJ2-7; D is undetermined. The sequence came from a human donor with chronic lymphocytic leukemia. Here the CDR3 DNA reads TGTGCCAGCAGCTTGGGTCTAGGGCTCTCCTACGAGCAGTACTTC. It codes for CASSLGLGLSYEQYF.